This T cell receptor beta chain emerged from a study of blood T cell repertoires in COVID-19. Study context: Both acute and convalescent COVID-19 samples were obtained from the United States, Italy and Spain. T cells, B-cell-depleted T cells, or PBMCs supplied cDNA or gDNA.

V was cut by 4 bases and J by 5 bases, with 8 bases left in between. The CDR3 covers 12 residues. From germline, CDR1 is SGHTA and CDR2 FQGNSA. Produced via immunoSEQ multiplex PCR; TCRdb's table is partial and in-frame only. The table has some 160,000 clones, about 90% seen once; the top ten hold approximately 2.8%. The TCR originated in a man aged 60 to 75 with acute or convalescent COVID-19. The chain employs TRBV7-2 and TRBJ1-2; D gene unclear. The sequencing input was peripheral blood. CDR3 sequence: CASSWRTYGYTF. CDR3 nucleotides: TGTGCCAGCAGCTGGCGGACTTATGGCTACACCTTC.